These 16 T cell receptor beta chains came from one sample sequenced in a study of CD8+ T cells in alopecia areata. Reverse transcription of extracted RNA yielded cDNA, which provided the sequencing template. Produced via immunoSEQ multiplex PCR; TCRdb's table is partial and in-frame only. The sample has about 200,000 clones; approximately 60% are singletons. Material for sequencing was CD8+ T cells sorted from blood. The receptors originated from a human donor in good health.

The chain employs TRBV15 and TRBJ2-6; D gene unclear. V lost 6 bases to trimming and J lost 4 bases, with 7 bases between them. CDR3 size: 13 residues. Germline-derived CDR1 and CDR2 are LNHNV and YYDKDF (reference sequence). CDR3 sequence (DNA): TGTGCCACCAGTCCGGCCGGGGCCAACGTCCTGACTTTC. Translating it yields CATSPAGANVLTF.

The chain has TRBV29-1 and TRBJ2-1, with no clear D. This CDR3 comprises 11 residues. CDR1 and CDR2 from the germline V gene are SQVTM and ANQGSEA. Trimming stripped 6 bases from V and 10 bases from J, with 13 bases between. The CDR3 bases are TGCAGCGTGAATCTTCGGCGCGAGCAGTTCTTC. Its protein product is CSVNLRREQFF.

This rearrangement joins TRBV5-1 to TRBJ1-5, with D possibly being TRBD1 (5 bases). Germline V gene sequence: CDR1 SGHRS, CDR2 YFSETQ. Trimming left V 4 bases short and J 6 bases short, with 11 bases between. This CDR3 has 13 residues. The CDR3 coding sequence is TGCGCCAGCAGCGGGACGGGTCGTCAGCCCCAGCATTTT. Protein: CASSGTGRQPQHF.

The CDR3 DNA follows: TGCAGCGTCTTGCCGGGACAGGGTAAGAATGAGCAGTTCTTC. It yields the protein CSVLPGQGKNEQFF. The J gene is TRBJ2-1, the V gene TRBV29-1; 9 bases align to TRBD1. The CDR3 covers 14 residues. Trimming removed 6 bases from V and 7 bases from J; junction bases left unmatched: 10. Germline V gene sequence: CDR1 SQVTM, CDR2 ANQGSEA.

The V gene is TRBV15, the J gene TRBJ1-5, with 8 nucleotides matching TRBD1. Germline V gene sequence: CDR1 LNHNV, CDR2 YYDKDF (reference sequence). The V and J ends lost 5 bases and 7 bases, in that order; junction bases with no gene match: 4. The CDR3 runs to 13 residues. The CDR3 region has the DNA TGTGCCACCAGCCCGCAGGGGGCCCAGCCCCAGCATTTT. Its protein is CATSPQGAQPQHF.

This clone has more than one count but fewer than ten. The J gene is TRBJ2-7, the V gene TRBV7-9; TRBD2 is a possible D gene (5 bases). V lost 5 bases to trimming and J lost 0 bases, with 17 bases between them. The CDR3 sequence is 16 residues long. CDR1 is SEHNR, CDR2 FQNEAQ, per germline (reference sequence). Written as DNA, the CDR3 is TGTGCCAGCAGCCTACTGGTCGGGGAAAGCTCCTACGAGCAGTACTTC. Its translation is CASSLLVGESSYEQYF.

The genes are TRBV4-1 and TRBJ1-4, with 7 bases aligning to TRBD1. The CDR3 consists of 14 residues. Per the germline V gene, CDR1 is MGHRA and CDR2 is YSYEKL. V dropped 3 bases and J dropped 5; count of bases not matched to a gene: 3. The CDR3 region is CASSHKTGNEKLFF. In DNA, the CDR3 is TGCGCCAGCAGCCACAAGACAGGGAATGAAAAACTGTTTTTT.

V usage is TRBV7-2 and J usage is TRBJ2-5; D gene uncertain. There are 12 residues in the CDR3. The V end lost 5 bases, the J end lost 5 bases, and 9 bases lay between the germline ends. Per germline, CDR1 SGHTA and CDR2 FQGNSA. DNA of the CDR3: TGTGCCAGCAGCGGGCTGACGGAGACCCAGTACTTC. It yields the protein CASSGLTETQYF.

This clone has only a few counts. This rearrangement joins TRBV9 to TRBJ2-3; D unresolved. CDR1 is SGDLS and CDR2 is YYNGEE in the germline V gene. V was pared by 4 bases and J by 5 bases, with 5 bases between. The CDR3 length is 11 residues. The CDR3 is CASSPLDTQYF. The DNA of the CDR3 is TGTGCCAGCAGCCCCTTAGATACGCAGTATTTT.

In this sample, this clone turned up many times. This rearrangement joins TRBV19 to TRBJ1-1; weak D call: TRBD1 (6 bases). The CDR3 is 13 amino acids. CDR1 LNHDA and CDR2 SQIVND come from the germline V gene (reference sequence). The germline V and J ends were trimmed by 7 bases and 4 bases, with 13 bases remaining between them. CDR3 region: CASKEGGSTEAFF. In DNA form, the CDR3 reads TGTGCCAGTAAGGAGGGGGGAAGCACTGAAGCTTTCTTT.

This clone was counted a single time. Other DNA sequences in the sample encode the same CDR3. The chain links TRBV27 to TRBJ1-1, with D possibly being TRBD1 (5 bases). Germline-derived CDR1 and CDR2 are MNHEY and SMNVEV (reference sequence). The CDR3 runs 12 residues. V shed 6 bases and J shed 5 bases, with 10 bases lying between them. In DNA form, the CDR3 reads TGTGCCAGCAGAACGGGGGGTACTGAAGCTTTCTTT. This codes for CASRTGGTEAFF.

This clone was seen only a few times. The chain joins TRBV7-9 to TRBJ2-5, with 10 bases that match TRBD2. The length of the CDR3 is 15 residues. V lost 4 bases and J lost 5; bases outside the gene matches: 7. Germline V gene sequence: CDR1 SEHNR, CDR2 FQNEAQ (reference sequence). The CDR3 protein is CASSYLAGELETQYF. CDR3 DNA sequence: TGTGCCAGCAGCTACCTAGCGGGGGAGTTGGAGACCCAGTACTTC. The variable domain in full, with the rest retrieved from reference TRBV7-9 and TRBJ2-5, is DTGVSQNPRHKITKRGQNVTFRCDPISEHNRLYWYRQTLGQGPEFLTYFQNEAQLEKSRLLSDRFSAERPKGSFSTLEIQRTEQGDSAMYLCASSYLAGELETQYFGPGTRLLVL.

The chain couples TRBV27 to TRBJ1-1; no clear D. The CDR3 extends over 19 amino acids. V was trimmed by 3 bases and J by 0 bases, leaving 23 bases between them. Germline CDR1 is MNHEY and CDR2 is SMNVEV (reference sequence). This CDR3 is CASSFRVLGREIMNTEAFF. The CDR3 DNA sequence: TGTGCCAGCAGTTTTCGGGTTTTGGGTAGAGAAATTATGAACACTGAAGCTTTCTTT.

The V call is TRBV13, the J call TRBJ1-1, with D possibly being TRBD1 (5 bases). CDR1 and CDR2 (germline): PRHDT, FYEKMQ (reference sequence). V lost 5 bases and J 0 bases, leaving 22 bases between the germline ends. CDR3 length equals 18 residues. The CDR3 DNA reads as TGTGCCAGCAGCGGGGCCGTCGTCGGGCCTCTGTTGAACACTGAAGCTTTCTTT. Amino acids: CASSGAVVGPLLNTEAFF.

There are a few counts of this clone. This chain connects TRBV6-4 to TRBJ2-1; D may be TRBD2 (6 bases). The CDR3 has 14 amino acids. Germline CDR1 and CDR2: MRHNA and SNTAGT. V lost 2 bases and J lost 4, with 9 bases in between. This chain's CDR3 is CASSDGGYYNEQFF. In DNA, the CDR3 is TGTGCCAGCAGTGACGGGGGGTATTACAATGAGCAGTTCTTC.

This chain joins TRBV5-1 and TRBJ1-2; 9 positions agree with TRBD1. The CDR3 sequence is 15 residues long. The germline gives CDR1 SGHRS, CDR2 YFSETQ. The ends lost 3 bases at V and 6 bases at J; junction bases unmatched: 9. CDR3 nucleotides: TGCGCCAGCAGCTCCAACAGGGGGCGAATGGATGGCTACACCTTC. Translating it yields CASSSNRGRMDGYTF.